These 16 T cell receptor beta chains were sequenced from one sample in a study of post-analysis software for immune sequencing data. Regarding the study as a whole: When patients were compared with controls, 5 or 6 TRBV segments were more frequent, TRBV5-6, TRBV5-1 and TRBV20-1 among them.

The antigens for these receptors are not known. Tagging with unique molecular identifiers was a feature of the TCR beta cDNA libraries. Each CDR3 protein gets one entry after TCRdb re-called the PCR reads with MiXCR. The data show hundreds of thousands of distinct CDR3 sequences, with approximately 30% seen just once and approximately 0.6% held by the top ten. Sequenced input: blood. The receptors come from a girl under 18 with multiple sclerosis.

This sequence joins TRBV20-1 and TRBJ1-1; no reliable D call. The CDR3 is 12 amino acids. Germline V gene lookup returns CDR1 DFQATT and CDR2 SNEGSKA (reference sequence). DNA for the CDR3: TGCAGGGCGCCGACTCCGGACACTGAAGCTTTCTTT. As protein: CRAPTPDTEAFF.

The table lists this clonotype with a few counts. This chain connects TRBV24-1 to TRBJ2-1, with 10 bases fitting TRBD2. This CDR3 has 15 residues. V dropped 9 bases and J dropped 3; count of bases not matched to a gene: 7. From germline, CDR1 is KGHDR and CDR2 SFDVKD. CDR3 DNA: TGTGCCACCGGAGCACTAGCGGGGAGCTACAATGAGCAGTTCTTC. Translating it yields CATGALAGSYNEQFF.

This clonotype was picked up a small number of times. The chain links TRBV27 to TRBJ2-5; 8 bases fit TRBD1. V lost 4 bases and J lost 4; bases outside the gene matches: 8. The germline V gene encodes CDR1 MNHEY and CDR2 SMNVEV (reference sequence). This CDR3 contains 15 residues. The CDR3 DNA reads as TGTGCCAGCAGTTATTTTCAGGGGGCGCGAGAGACCCAGTACTTC. Its protein is CASSYFQGARETQYF.

The rearrangement uses TRBV18 and TRBJ2-1; TRBD2 is a possible D gene (6 bases). This CDR3 has 14 amino acids. The V gene lost 3 bases and the J gene lost 5 bases, with 11 bases spanning the gap. The germline V gene encodes CDR1 KGHSH and CDR2 LQKENI. The CDR3 DNA follows: TGTGCCAGCTCACCTTTGCGGGGAGACAATGAGCAGTTCTTC. It codes for CASSPLRGDNEQFF.

The CDR3 DNA sequence: TGCAGCGACCTAGAGAGTGACAGACCTTATGATGGCTACACCTTC. Encoded protein: CSDLESDRPYDGYTF. The V and J genes are TRBV29-1 and TRBJ1-2; a possible D gene is TRBD1 (5 bases). Between the trimmed V and J ends, which lost 7 bases and 6 bases, there was a span of 24 bases. Per germline, CDR1 SQVTM and CDR2 ANQGSEA. The CDR3 contains 15 residues.

This clonotype was seen a few times. The chain has TRBV10-3 and TRBJ1-5; D is unresolved. From germline, CDR1 is ENHRY and CDR2 SYGVKD. The CDR3 consists of 13 residues. V was cut by 3 bases and J by 2 bases, with 5 bases left in between. CDR3: CAISEGGNQPQHF. CDR3 nucleotides: TGTGCCATCAGTGAAGGAGGCAATCAGCCCCAGCATTTT.

This clonotype occurred a few times. V gene TRBV20-1 combines with J gene TRBJ2-6; D remains ambiguous. Per germline, CDR1 DFQATT and CDR2 SNEGSKA (reference sequence). This CDR3 region has 14 residues. Trimming removed 1 base at V and 4 bases at J, with 8 bases between. This chain's CDR3 is CSARVMGGANVLTF. The CDR3 DNA reads TGCAGTGCTAGAGTTATGGGGGGGGCCAACGTCCTGACTTTC.

The gene calls are TRBV2 and TRBJ1-2; D remains unclear. V shed 6 bases and J shed 1 base, with 6 bases lying between them. The germline V gene encodes CDR1 SNHLY and CDR2 FYNNEI. CDR3 length: 12 amino acids. CDR3 loop: CASRALNYGYTF. CDR3 bases: TGTGCCAGCAGAGCACTTAACTATGGCTACACCTTC.

The chain has TRBV28 and TRBJ2-5; TRBD1 is a possible D gene (6 bases). V was clipped by 8 bases and J by 1 base, with 8 bases between them. Germline assignment: CDR1 MDHEN and CDR2 SYDVKM. The CDR3 has 12 amino acids. The CDR3 DNA reads as TGTGCCAGCGGCAGGGGCCAAGAGACCCAGTACTTC. It specifies CASGRGQETQYF.

This chain uses TRBV12-3 or TRBV12-4 with TRBJ2-3; TRBD2 aligns across 11 bases. This CDR3 spans 16 amino acids. V lost 0 bases and J lost 8; bases outside the gene matches: 7. For the CDR3, the DNA is TGTGCCAGCAGTTTAGCATCCCTAGCGGGAGGTGTTACGCAGTATTTT. This codes for CASSLASLAGGVTQYF.

Worth noting for this clonotype: Germline and junction disagree at one end, which may indicate a read error. J is TRBJ2-3 and V is TRBV4-1; D is uncertain. The CDR3 runs to 14 residues. Germline CDR1 is MGHRA and CDR2 is YSYEKL. As DNA, the CDR3 is TGCGCCGGCAGCCAAGAACGGAGCACAGATACGCAGTATTTT. Residues: CAGSQERSTDTQYF.

This clonotype came up a few times. The gene calls are TRBV27 and TRBJ2-2; TRBD1 agrees at 7 bases. V dropped 2 bases and J dropped 2; count of bases not matched to a gene: 5. The CDR3 is made up of 16 amino acids. Germline assignment: CDR1 MNHEY and CDR2 SMNVEV (reference sequence). CDR3 sequence reads: CASSLPGTVNTGELFF. The CDR3 nucleotides read TGTGCCAGCAGTTTACCCGGGACAGTCAACACCGGGGAGCTGTTTTTT.

There are a few counts of this clonotype. This sequence joins TRBV12-5 and TRBJ2-5; 7 bases map to TRBD2. The CDR3 spans 15 residues. V lost 5 bases, J lost 4 bases, and 10 bases stayed unmatched. Per the germline V gene, CDR1 is LGHNT and CDR2 is FRNRAP. CDR3 sequence (DNA): TGTGCTAGTGGTGAGCGGGATGCGGGTGTAGAGACCCAGTACTTC. Residues: CASGERDAGVETQYF.

The chain carries TRBV7-2 and TRBJ2-7, with 9 bases lining up with TRBD1. CDR3 size: 15 residues. V shed 2 bases, J shed 7 bases, and the junction held 9 bases outside the gene matches. Germline CDR1 reads SGHTA; CDR2 reads FQGNSA. The CDR3 here is CASSLSRDRAPEQYF. DNA for the CDR3: TGTGCCAGCAGCTTATCCCGGGACAGGGCCCCGGAGCAGTACTTC.

This clonotype was picked up a small number of times. This chain uses TRBV28 with TRBJ2-7; D call uncertain. V shed 5 bases and J shed 7 bases, with 18 bases lying between them. Germline loops: CDR1 MDHEN, CDR2 SYDVKM. CDR3 length: 14 residues. For the CDR3, the DNA is TGTGCCAGCAGTCCAACACGACTCCACAATGAGCAGTACTTC. It is translated as CASSPTRLHNEQYF.

Details on this clonotype: It may be a read error: a sequence one base away is much more abundant. The chain employs TRBV27 and TRBJ2-5; 8 bases fit TRBD1. V was clipped by 6 bases and J by 11 bases; unmatched bases: 14. The length of the CDR3 is 14 residues. Germline values: CDR1 MNHEY, CDR2 SMNVEV (reference sequence). In nucleotides, the CDR3 is TGTGCCAGCAGGGACAGGGCACGCTACAATGAGCAGTACTTC. This codes for CASRDRARYNEQYF.